This TCR beta chain was documented in a study of beta chain features in type 1 diabetes. General study points: Patients and controls would be equally affected if PCR favored shorter templates. TCRB repertoires of naive, central memory and Treg cells appeared more similar among patients than among healthy donors.

This clone came up a few times. The antigen remains undetermined. The sequenced template was cDNA made from the entire isolated RNA. Only in-frame clones appear in the TCRdb table, and some are missing; sequencing was by immunoSEQ multiplex PCR. The sample lists 200,000 to 300,000 clones; around an eighth were seen once. The junction had 5 bases not matched to a gene; V was cut back by 1 base and J by 8 bases. The CDR3 has 15 amino acids. Germline V gives CDR1 SGHRS, CDR2 YFSETQ. This chain connects TRBV5-1 to TRBJ1-6, with 8 bases aligning to TRBD1. The sequenced sample was naive CD4+ T cells from blood. The receptor was isolated from a woman between 35 and 50 years old in good health. In nucleotides, the CDR3 is TGCGCCAGCAGCTTGTGGCAGGGGGCAGATTCACCCCTCCACTTT. It encodes CASSLWQGADSPLHF.